Listed below are T cell receptor beta chains from one sample, sequenced in a study of post-analysis software for immune sequencing data. TCRdb recomputed calls from the PCR reads with MiXCR, one row per CDR3 protein. The sample has 500,000 to 600,000 distinct CDR3 sequences, roughly 45% seen once. The sample comprised blood. The receptors were sampled from a girl aged 5-17 years with multiple sclerosis. Both conserved end residues are part of each CDR3. Fields, in order: J gene, D gene, clone size, V gene, CDR3 protein, CDR3 DNA. A D gene is named only where the DNA matches it firmly. Size is stated for part of the rows, as once, few or many counts, or as a class when the clone is expanded.

J gene: TRBJ2-1; D gene: TRBD2; clone size: -; V gene: TRBV12-3/TRBV12-4; CDR3 protein: CASSSILADNEQFF; CDR3 DNA: TGTGCCAGCAGTTCAATACTAGCGGATAATGAGCAGTTCTTC
J gene: TRBJ2-7; D gene: TRBD2; clone size: once; V gene: TRBV4-1; CDR3 protein: CASSQGAGAHYEQYF; CDR3 DNA: TGCGCCAGCAGCCAAGGAGCGGGAGCTCACTACGAGCAGTACTTC
J gene: TRBJ2-7; D gene: TRBD1; clone size: -; V gene: TRBV6-6; CDR3 protein: CASSFTGTGSYERYF; CDR3 DNA: TGTGCCAGCAGCTTCACCGGGACAGGTTCCTACGAGCGGTACTTC
J gene: TRBJ2-5; D gene: -; clone size: -; V gene: TRBV7-2; CDR3 protein: CASSLALGSETQYF; CDR3 DNA: TGTGCCAGCAGCTTAGCGCTGGGGAGCGAGACCCAGTACTTC
J gene: TRBJ2-1; D gene: TRBD2; clone size: many; V gene: TRBV12-3/TRBV12-4; CDR3 protein: CASSPSEAGGNEQFF; CDR3 DNA: TGTGCCAGCAGTCCCTCTGAGGCGGGAGGGAATGAGCAGTTCTTC
J gene: TRBJ2-5; D gene: -; clone size: few; V gene: TRBV3-1; CDR3 protein: CASSPPLKGETQYF; CDR3 DNA: TGTGCCAGCAGCCCGCCCTTGAAAGGCGAGACCCAGTACTTC
J gene: TRBJ1-6; D gene: -; clone size: few; V gene: TRBV10-3; CDR3 protein: CAISERDSPLHF; CDR3 DNA: TGTGCCATCAGTGAAAGGGATTCACCCCTCCACTTT
J gene: TRBJ1-2; D gene: -; clone size: few; V gene: TRBV7-6; CDR3 protein: CASSLEQGRNYGYTF; CDR3 DNA: TGTGCCAGCAGCTTAGAACAGGGTCGGAACTATGGCTACACCTTC
J gene: TRBJ2-3; D gene: TRBD1; clone size: many; V gene: TRBV10-3; CDR3 protein: CAIREDRAFTTDTQYF; CDR3 DNA: TGTGCCATCAGGGAGGACAGGGCCTTTACCACAGATACGCAGTATTTT
J gene: TRBJ2-7; D gene: TRBD1; clone size: -; V gene: TRBV7-9; CDR3 protein: CASSPPRQGIYEQYF; CDR3 DNA: TGTGCCAGCAGCCCCCCCAGACAGGGTATCTACGAGCAGTACTTC
J gene: TRBJ2-5; D gene: -; clone size: -; V gene: TRBV7-2; CDR3 protein: CASSQGVLRVVETQYF; CDR3 DNA: TGTGCCAGCAGCCAAGGGGTTTTGCGGGTAGTTGAGACCCAGTACTTC
J gene: TRBJ2-1; D gene: TRBD2; clone size: -; V gene: TRBV11-2; CDR3 protein: CASSLEASGDNEQFF; CDR3 DNA: TGTGCCAGCAGCTTAGAAGCAAGCGGGGATAATGAGCAGTTCTTC
J gene: TRBJ1-1; D gene: TRBD1; clone size: once; V gene: TRBV7-8; CDR3 protein: CASSLATGGTEAFF; CDR3 DNA: TGTGCCAGCAGCTTAGCGACAGGGGGCACTGAAGCTTTCTTT
J gene: TRBJ2-1; D gene: -; clone size: few; V gene: TRBV7-2; CDR3 protein: CASSSTPWNEQFF; CDR3 DNA: TGTGCCAGCAGCTCCACCCCTTGGAATGAGCAGTTCTTC
J gene: TRBJ1-1; D gene: -; clone size: -; V gene: TRBV9; CDR3 protein: CASSMGVLETEAFF; CDR3 DNA: TGTGCCAGCAGCATGGGAGTTCTGGAAACTGAAGCTTTCTTT
J gene: TRBJ1-2; D gene: -; clone size: -; V gene: TRBV7-6; CDR3 protein: CASSPVGGSSGYTF; CDR3 DNA: TGTGCCAGCAGCCCCGTCGGGGGTAGTAGTGGCTACACCTTC